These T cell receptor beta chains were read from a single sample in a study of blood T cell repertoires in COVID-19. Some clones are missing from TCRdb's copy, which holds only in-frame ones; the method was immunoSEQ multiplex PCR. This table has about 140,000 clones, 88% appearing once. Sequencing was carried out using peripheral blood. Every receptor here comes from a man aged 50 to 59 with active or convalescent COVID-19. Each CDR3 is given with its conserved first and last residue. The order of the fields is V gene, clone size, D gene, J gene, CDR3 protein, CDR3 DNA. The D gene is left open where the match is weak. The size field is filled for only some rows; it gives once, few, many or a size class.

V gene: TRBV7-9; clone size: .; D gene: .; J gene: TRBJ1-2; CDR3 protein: CASSLVAGDNYGYTF; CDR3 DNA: TGTGCCAGCAGCTTAGTTGCAGGGGATAACTATGGCTACACCTTC
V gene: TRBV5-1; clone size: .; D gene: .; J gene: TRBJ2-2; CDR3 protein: CASSLREAGELFF; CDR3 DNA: TGCGCCAGCAGTCTCAGGGAAGCCGGGGAGCTGTTTTTT
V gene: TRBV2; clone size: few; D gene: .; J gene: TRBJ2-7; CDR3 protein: CASSVQMYGEQYF; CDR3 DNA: TGTGCCAGCAGTGTACAGATGTATGGCGAGCAGTACTTC
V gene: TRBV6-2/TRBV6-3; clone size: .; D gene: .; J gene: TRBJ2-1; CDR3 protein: CASSVGVGEQFF; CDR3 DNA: TGTGCCAGCAGTGTAGGGGTTGGTGAGCAGTTCTTC
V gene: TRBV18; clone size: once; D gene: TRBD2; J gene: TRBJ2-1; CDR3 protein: CASRVSSGGIDEQFF; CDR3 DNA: TGTGCCAGCCGAGTCTCTAGCGGAGGGATCGATGAGCAGTTCTTC
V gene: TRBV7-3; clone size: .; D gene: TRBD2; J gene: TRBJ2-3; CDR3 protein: CASSLGLAADTQYF; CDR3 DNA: TGTGCCAGCTCGCTGGGGCTAGCGGCAGATACGCAGTATTTT
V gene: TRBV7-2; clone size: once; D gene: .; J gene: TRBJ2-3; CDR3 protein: CASSLVPTSSDTQYF; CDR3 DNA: TGTGCCAGCAGCTTAGTCCCTACTAGTTCGGATACGCAGTATTTT
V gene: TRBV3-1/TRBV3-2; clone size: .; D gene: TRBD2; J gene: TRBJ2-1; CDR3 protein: CASSRGGSGTYNEQFF; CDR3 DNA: TGTGCCAGCAGCCGAGGCGGTAGCGGGACTTACAATGAGCAGTTCTTC
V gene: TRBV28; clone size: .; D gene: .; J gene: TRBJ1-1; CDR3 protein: CASSLWGGPPGGEAFF; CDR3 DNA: TGTGCCAGCAGTTTATGGGGGGGACCGCCGGGCGGTGAAGCTTTCTTT
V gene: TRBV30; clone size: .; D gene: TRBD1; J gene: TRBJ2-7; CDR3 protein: CAWSAPSGGCNF; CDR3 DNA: TGTGCCTGGAGCGCGCCCTCAGGGGGCTGTAACTTC